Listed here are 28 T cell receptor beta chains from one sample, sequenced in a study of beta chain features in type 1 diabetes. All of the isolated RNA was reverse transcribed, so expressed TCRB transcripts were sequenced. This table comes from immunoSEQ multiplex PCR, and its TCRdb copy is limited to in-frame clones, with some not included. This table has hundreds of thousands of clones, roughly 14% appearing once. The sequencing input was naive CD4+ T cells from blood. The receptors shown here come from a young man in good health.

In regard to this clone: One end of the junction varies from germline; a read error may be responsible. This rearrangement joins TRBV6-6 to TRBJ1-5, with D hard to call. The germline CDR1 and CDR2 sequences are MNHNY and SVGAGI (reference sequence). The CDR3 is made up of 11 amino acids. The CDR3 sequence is CASSNSGPQHF. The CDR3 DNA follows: TGTGCCAGCAGTAACTCCGGACCCCAGCATTTT.

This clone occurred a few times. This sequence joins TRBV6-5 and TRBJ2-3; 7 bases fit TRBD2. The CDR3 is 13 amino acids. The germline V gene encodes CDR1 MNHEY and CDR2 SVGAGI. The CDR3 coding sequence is TGTGCGACGGGGCTAGCGGGCACAGATACGCAGTATTTT. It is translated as CATGLAGTDTQYF.

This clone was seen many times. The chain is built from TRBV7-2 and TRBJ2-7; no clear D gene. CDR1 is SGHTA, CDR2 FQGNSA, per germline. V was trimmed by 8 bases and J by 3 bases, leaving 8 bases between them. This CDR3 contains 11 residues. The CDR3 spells CASATSYEQYF. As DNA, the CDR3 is TGTGCCAGCGCCACCAGCTACGAGCAGTACTTC.

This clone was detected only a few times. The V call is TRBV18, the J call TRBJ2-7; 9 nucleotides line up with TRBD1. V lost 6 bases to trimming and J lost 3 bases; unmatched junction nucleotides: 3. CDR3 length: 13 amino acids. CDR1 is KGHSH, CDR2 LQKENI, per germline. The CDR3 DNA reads TGTGCCAGCTCCGGGACAGGGAACTACGAGCAGTACGTC. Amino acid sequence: CASSGTGNYEQYV.

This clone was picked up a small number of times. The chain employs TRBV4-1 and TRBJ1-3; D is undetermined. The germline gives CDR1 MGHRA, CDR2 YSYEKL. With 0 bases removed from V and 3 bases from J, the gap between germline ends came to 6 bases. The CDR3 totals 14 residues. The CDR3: CASSQENIGNTIYF. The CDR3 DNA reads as TGCGCCAGCAGCCAAGAAAACATTGGAAACACCATATATTTT.

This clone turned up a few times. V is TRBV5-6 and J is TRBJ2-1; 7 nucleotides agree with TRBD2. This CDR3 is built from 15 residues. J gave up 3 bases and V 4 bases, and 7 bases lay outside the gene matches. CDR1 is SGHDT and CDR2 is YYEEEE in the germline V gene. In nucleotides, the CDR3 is TGTGCCAGCAGCCCCGGACTAGTGGGCTACAATGAGCAGTTCTTC. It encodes CASSPGLVGYNEQFF.

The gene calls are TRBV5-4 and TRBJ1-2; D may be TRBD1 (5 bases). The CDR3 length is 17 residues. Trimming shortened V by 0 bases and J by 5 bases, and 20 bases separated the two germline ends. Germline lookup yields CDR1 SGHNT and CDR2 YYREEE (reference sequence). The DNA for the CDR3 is TGTGCCAGCAGCTTGGTTCGGGCAGGGAATGGGGTATATGGCTACACCTTC. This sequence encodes CASSLVRAGNGVYGYTF.

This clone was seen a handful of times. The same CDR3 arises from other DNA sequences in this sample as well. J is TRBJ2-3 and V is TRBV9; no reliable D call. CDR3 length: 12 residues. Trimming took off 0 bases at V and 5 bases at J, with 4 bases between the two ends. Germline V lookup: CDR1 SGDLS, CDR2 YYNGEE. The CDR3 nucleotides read TGTGCCAGCAGCGTAGTTGGAGATACGCAGTATTTT. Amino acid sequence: CASSVVGDTQYF.

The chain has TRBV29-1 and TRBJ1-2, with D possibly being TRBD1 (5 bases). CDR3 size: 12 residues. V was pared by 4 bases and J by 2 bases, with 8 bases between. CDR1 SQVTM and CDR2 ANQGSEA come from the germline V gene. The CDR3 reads CSVVGLNYGYTF. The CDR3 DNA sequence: TGCAGCGTTGTGGGGCTCAACTATGGCTACACCTTC.

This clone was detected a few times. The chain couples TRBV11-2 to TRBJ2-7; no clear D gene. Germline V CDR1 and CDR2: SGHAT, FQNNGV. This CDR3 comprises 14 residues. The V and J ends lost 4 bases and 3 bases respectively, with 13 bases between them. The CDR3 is CASSSLQRYYEQYV. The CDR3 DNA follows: TGTGCCAGCAGCTCCCTGCAGCGTTACTACGAGCAGTACGTC.

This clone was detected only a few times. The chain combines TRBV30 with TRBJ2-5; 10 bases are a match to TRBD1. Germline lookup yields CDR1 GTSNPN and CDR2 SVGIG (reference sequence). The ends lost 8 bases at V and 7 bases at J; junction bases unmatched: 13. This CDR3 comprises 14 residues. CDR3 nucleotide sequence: TGTGCCCTAATTAAGGGACAGGGGACGGGGACCCAGTACTTC. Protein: CALIKGQGTGTQYF.

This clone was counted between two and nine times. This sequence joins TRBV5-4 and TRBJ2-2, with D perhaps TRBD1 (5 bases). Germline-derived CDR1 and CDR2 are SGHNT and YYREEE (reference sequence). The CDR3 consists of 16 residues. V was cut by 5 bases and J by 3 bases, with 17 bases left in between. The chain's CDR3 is CASSPPPPRDTGELFF. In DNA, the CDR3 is TGTGCCAGCAGTCCCCCGCCGCCCAGGGACACCGGGGAGCTGTTTTTT.

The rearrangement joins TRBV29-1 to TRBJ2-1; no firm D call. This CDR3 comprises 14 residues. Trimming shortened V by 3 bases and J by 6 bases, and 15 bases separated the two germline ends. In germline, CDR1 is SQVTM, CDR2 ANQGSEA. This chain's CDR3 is CSVDSRSLGNEQFF. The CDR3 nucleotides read TGCAGCGTTGACTCCAGGTCGCTTGGCAATGAGCAGTTCTTC.

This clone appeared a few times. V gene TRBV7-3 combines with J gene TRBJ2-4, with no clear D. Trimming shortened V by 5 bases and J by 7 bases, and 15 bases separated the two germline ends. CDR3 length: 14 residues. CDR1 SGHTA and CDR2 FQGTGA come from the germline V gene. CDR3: CASSPSLTSNIQYF. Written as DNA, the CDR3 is TGTGCCAGCAGCCCCTCCCTTACGAGTAACATTCAGTACTTC.

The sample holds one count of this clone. CDR3 coding DNA: TGCAGTGCTTCTAGAGGTGAGCAGTTCTTC. Protein sequence: CSASRGEQFF. V usage is TRBV20-1 and J usage is TRBJ2-1; no definite D call. Trimming pared 5 bases from V and 9 bases from J, leaving 8 bases between. This CDR3 spans 10 amino acids. From germline, CDR1 is DFQATT and CDR2 SNEGSKA (reference sequence).

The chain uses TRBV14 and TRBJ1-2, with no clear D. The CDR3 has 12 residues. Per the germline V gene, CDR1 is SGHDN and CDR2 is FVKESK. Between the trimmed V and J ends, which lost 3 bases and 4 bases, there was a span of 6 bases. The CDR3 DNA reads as TGTGCCAGCAGCCATGGGTCCTATGGCTACACCTTC. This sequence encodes CASSHGSYGYTF.

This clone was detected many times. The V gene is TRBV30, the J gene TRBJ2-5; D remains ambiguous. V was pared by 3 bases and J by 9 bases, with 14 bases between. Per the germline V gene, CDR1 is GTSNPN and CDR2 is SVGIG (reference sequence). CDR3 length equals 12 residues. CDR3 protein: CAWSAVGGAQYF. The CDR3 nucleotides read TGTGCCTGGAGCGCCGTTGGTGGGGCCCAGTACTTC.

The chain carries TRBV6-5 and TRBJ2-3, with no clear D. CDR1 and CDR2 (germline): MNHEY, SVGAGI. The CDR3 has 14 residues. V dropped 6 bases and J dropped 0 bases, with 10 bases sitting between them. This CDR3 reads CASRQSWSTDTQYF. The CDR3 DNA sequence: TGTGCCAGCAGGCAGTCGTGGAGCACAGATACGCAGTATTTT.

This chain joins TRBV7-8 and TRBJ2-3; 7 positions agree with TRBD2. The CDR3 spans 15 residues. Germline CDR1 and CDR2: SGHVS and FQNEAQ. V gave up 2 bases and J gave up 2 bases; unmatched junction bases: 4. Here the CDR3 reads CASSLSGTNTDTQYF. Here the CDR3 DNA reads TGTGCCAGCAGCTTAAGCGGGACCAACACAGATACGCAGTATTTT.

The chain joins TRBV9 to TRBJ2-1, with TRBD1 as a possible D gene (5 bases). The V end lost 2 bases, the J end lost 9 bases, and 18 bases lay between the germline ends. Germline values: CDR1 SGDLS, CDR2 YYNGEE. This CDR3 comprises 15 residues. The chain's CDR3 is CASSVTATGASEQFF. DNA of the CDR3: TGTGCCAGCAGCGTGACAGCAACAGGTGCTAGTGAGCAGTTCTTC.

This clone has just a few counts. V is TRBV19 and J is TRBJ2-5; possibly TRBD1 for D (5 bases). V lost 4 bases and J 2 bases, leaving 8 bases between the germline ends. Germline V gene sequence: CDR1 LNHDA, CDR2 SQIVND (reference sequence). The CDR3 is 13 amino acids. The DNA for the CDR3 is TGTGCCAGTAGTAGCCCAGGGCAAGAGACCCAGTACTTC. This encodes CASSSPGQETQYF.

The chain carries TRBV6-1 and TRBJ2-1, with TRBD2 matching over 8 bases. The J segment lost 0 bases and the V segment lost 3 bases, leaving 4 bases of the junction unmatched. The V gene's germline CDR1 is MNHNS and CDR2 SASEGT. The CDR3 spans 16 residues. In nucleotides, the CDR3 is TGTGCCAGCAGTGATAGAGCGGGAGTCTCCTACAATGAGCAGTTCTTC. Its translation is CASSDRAGVSYNEQFF.

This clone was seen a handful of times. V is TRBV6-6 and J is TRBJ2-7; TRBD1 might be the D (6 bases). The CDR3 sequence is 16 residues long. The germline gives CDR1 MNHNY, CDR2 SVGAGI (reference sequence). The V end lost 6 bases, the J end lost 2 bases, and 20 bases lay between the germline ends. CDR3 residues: CASSLRGQSTTYEQYV. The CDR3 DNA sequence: TGTGCCAGCAGCCTCCGAGGACAGTCAACGACCTACGAGCAGTACGTC.

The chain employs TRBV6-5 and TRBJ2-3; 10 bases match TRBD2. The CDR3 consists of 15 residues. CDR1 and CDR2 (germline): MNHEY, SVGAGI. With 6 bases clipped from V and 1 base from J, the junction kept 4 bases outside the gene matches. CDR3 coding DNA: TGTGCCAGCAGAGCTAGCGGGGGCCGCACAGATACGCAGTATTTT. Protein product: CASRASGGRTDTQYF.

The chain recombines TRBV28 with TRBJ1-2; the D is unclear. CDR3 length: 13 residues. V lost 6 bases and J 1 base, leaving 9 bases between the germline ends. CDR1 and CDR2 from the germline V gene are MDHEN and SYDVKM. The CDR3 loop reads CASRAARNYGYTF. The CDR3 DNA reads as TGTGCCAGCAGGGCAGCGCGTAACTATGGCTACACCTTC.

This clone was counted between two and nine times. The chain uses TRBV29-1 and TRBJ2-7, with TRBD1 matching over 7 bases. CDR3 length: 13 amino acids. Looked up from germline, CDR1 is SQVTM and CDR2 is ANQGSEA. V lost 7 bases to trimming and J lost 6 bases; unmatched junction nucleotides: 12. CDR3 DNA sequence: TGCAGCGACTACCCCGGGACAGTTGCCGAGCAGTACGTC. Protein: CSDYPGTVAEQYV.

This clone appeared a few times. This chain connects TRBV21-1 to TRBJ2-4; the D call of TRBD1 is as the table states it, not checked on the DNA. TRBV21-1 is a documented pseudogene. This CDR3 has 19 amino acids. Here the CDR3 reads CATHSGTPLERYGKNIQYF. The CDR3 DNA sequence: TGTGCCACCCACTCCGGGACACCCCTCGAACGATACGGCAAAAACATTCAGTACTTC.

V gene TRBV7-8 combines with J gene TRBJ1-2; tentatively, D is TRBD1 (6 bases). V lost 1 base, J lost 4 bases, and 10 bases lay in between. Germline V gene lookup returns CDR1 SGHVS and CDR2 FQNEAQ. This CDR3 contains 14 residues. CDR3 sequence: CASSLVRGVYGYTF. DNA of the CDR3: TGTGCCAGCAGCTTAGTCAGGGGTGTCTATGGCTACACCTTC.